A selection of T cell receptor beta chains follows, all from one sample in a study of regulatory T cells in long-lasting Graves disease. One entry per CDR3 protein, called by TCRdb with MiXCR from the multiplex PCR reads. The repertoire holds 600,000 to 650,000 distinct CDR3 sequences, with about 15% as singletons. The same specimen was also included in a second study, on T cells in Graves' hyperthyroidism and ophthalmopathy.

Specimen: peripheral blood mononuclear cells (PBMCs), collected at new diagnosis, from a patient treated with antithyroid drugs. The receptors stem from a woman aged 30 to 39 with Graves disease. The CDR3 runs from the conserved cysteine through the conserved F or W. The D gene is left open where the match is weak. Expanded clones are given a class, and other clones once, few, many or no size at all.

TRBV11-2	TRBJ1-1	-	many	TGTGCCAGCAGCTTAGTTGGATTAAACACTGAAGCTTTCTTT	CASSLVGLNTEAFF
TRBV28	TRBJ2-7	TRBD1	few	TGTGCCAGCAGCTCACCCCCTTGGACAGGTAATTACGAGCAGTACTTC	CASSSPPWTGNYEQYF
TRBV12-3/TRBV12-4	TRBJ1-3	-	-	TGTGCCAGCAGTTTTCGGGGGTACACCATATATTTT	CASSFRGYTIYF
TRBV11-3	TRBJ2-5	-	many	TGTGCCAGCAGTCTAGAGGCCTGGGAGACCCAGTACTTC	CASSLEAWETQYF
TRBV29-1	TRBJ2-5	-	many	TGCAGCGTTGGCGCGGGTGGAGACGCCTCCCAAGCTCCCCAGTACTTC	CSVGAGGDASQAPQYF
TRBV6-5	TRBJ1-3	-	few	TGTGCCAGCAGTTATAACGTGGATACCGGAAACACCATATATTTT	CASSYNVDTGNTIYF
TRBV12-3/TRBV12-4	TRBJ2-1	TRBD2	-	TGTGCCAGCAGTAAAGGACTAGCGGGAGCAGGGTCCTACAATGAGCAGTTCTTC	CASSKGLAGAGSYNEQFF
TRBV5-1	TRBJ1-2	-	few	TGCGCCAGCAGCAACCCCGGAGATGGCTACACCTTC	CASSNPGDGYTF
TRBV30	TRBJ2-2	-	-	TGTGCCTGGAACGGGGTGGGAATCAGAAGGTACACCGGGGAGCTGTTTTTT	CAWNGVGIRRYTGELFF
TRBV5-1	TRBJ2-1	-	-	TGCGCCAGCAAGTCAGGTGAATCCTACAATGAGCAGTTCTTC	CASKSGESYNEQFF
TRBV5-1	TRBJ1-5	-	many	TGCGCCAGCAGCAAGACAGTGAATCAGCCCCAGCATTTT	CASSKTVNQPQHF
TRBV5-5	TRBJ2-7	-	-	TGTGCCAGCAGCTTCGGCAGACTGGGTGAGCAGTACTTC	CASSFGRLGEQYF
TRBV19	TRBJ2-5	TRBD1	many	TGTGCCAGTAGTATCGCTTACCCGGGACAGGGGTACCAAGAGACCCAGTACTTC	CASSIAYPGQGYQETQYF
TRBV11-1	TRBJ2-3	TRBD2	-	TGTGCCAGCAGCCAAATGACTAGCGCAGGGCCAGATACGCAGTATTTT	CASSQMTSAGPDTQYF
TRBV7-8	TRBJ2-5	-	many	TGTGCCAGCAGCTTAGTATCGGGGACGTACCAAGAGACCCAGTACTTC	CASSLVSGTYQETQYF
TRBV30	TRBJ1-4	TRBD1	many	TGTGCCTGGGAGAGACAGGGTGGAGAAAAACTGTTTTTT	CAWERQGGEKLFF